This entry lists 28 T cell receptor beta chains sequenced from one sample in a study of a mutant IDH1 vaccine in newly diagnosed glioma. Profiled with immunoSEQ multiplex PCR; TCRdb holds only in-frame clones, not every one. Here the sample spans 40,000 to 50,000 clones, 70% to 90% being singletons. These TCRs' antigens remain unknown. Indicated time point: week 5, during vaccination. A 20-mer mutant IDH1 peptide at 300 ug was injected subcutaneously with topical imiquimod. The material sequenced was PBMCs, taken from a glioma patient whose treatment included an IDH1 peptide vaccine. Every receptor here comes from a man in his forties or fifties with glioma.

The chain recombines TRBV27 with TRBJ2-2; no definite D call. This CDR3 is built from 11 residues. Germline V CDR1 and CDR2: MNHEY, SMNVEV (reference sequence). Trimming removed 6 bases at V and 7 bases at J, with 6 bases between. The DNA of the CDR3 is TGTGCCAGCAGAAGTTTCGGGGAGCTGTTTTTT. Translated, it gives CASRSFGELFF.

The genes are TRBV7-9 and TRBJ2-1, with a tentative D call TRBD1 (6 bases). Germline values: CDR1 SEHNR, CDR2 FQNEAQ (reference sequence). Trimming shortened V by 9 bases and J by 9 bases, and 15 bases separated the two germline ends. This CDR3 spans 12 amino acids. The CDR3 sequence: CARRTVDAEQFF. In DNA, the CDR3 is TGTGCCAGAAGGACAGTCGATGCTGAGCAGTTCTTC.

CDR3 in amino acids: CASTGPVNTGELFF. The CDR3 DNA reads TGTGCCAGCACGGGGCCCGTGAACACCGGGGAGCTGTTTTTT. The chain carries TRBV28 and TRBJ2-2; either TRBD1 or TRBD2 may fit D (5 bases each). CDR1 MDHEN and CDR2 SYDVKM come from the germline V gene. The V and J ends lost 7 bases and 1 base respectively, with 10 bases between them. The CDR3 totals 14 residues.

The gene calls are TRBV4-1 and TRBJ1-4; possible D gene TRBD1, 6 bases. The CDR3 totals 14 residues. Germline CDR1 is MGHRA and CDR2 is YSYEKL. Trimming left V 3 bases short and J 6 bases short, with 11 bases between. The CDR3 DNA sequence: TGCGCCAGCAGCCAGATACAGGGTGATGAAAAACTGTTTTTT. Translation gives CASSQIQGDEKLFF.

V usage is TRBV5-1 and J usage is TRBJ2-7; 7 bases agree with TRBD2. The CDR3 covers 15 residues. Germline loops: CDR1 SGHRS, CDR2 YFSETQ. V gave up 0 bases and J gave up 0 bases; unmatched junction bases: 3. The CDR3 region is CASSLVSGGSYEQYF. CDR3 nucleotide sequence: TGCGCCAGCAGCTTGGTCTCGGGAGGCTCCTACGAGCAGTACTTC. Variable domain in full (rest from reference TRBV5-1 and TRBJ2-7): KAGVTQTPRYLIKTRGQQVTLSCSPISGHRSVSWYQQTPGQGLQFLFEYFSETQRNKGNFPGRFSGRQFSNSRSEMNVSTLELGDSALYLCASSLVSGGSYEQYFGPGTRLTVT.

V gene TRBV27 combines with J gene TRBJ2-7; tentative D call: TRBD1 (7 bases). Trimming removed 4 bases from V and 0 bases from J, with 13 bases in between. CDR3 size: 15 residues. Germline values: CDR1 MNHEY, CDR2 SMNVEV (reference sequence). CDR3 amino acids: CASSYAGGGSYEQYF. The CDR3 coding sequence is TGTGCCAGCAGTTATGCAGGGGGAGGCTCCTACGAGCAGTACTTC.

This rearrangement joins TRBV2 to TRBJ2-3; D could derive from TRBD1 or TRBD2 (5 bases each). This CDR3 spans 15 amino acids. Trimming removed 4 bases from V and 2 bases from J, with 13 bases in between. Looked up from germline, CDR1 is SNHLY and CDR2 is FYNNEI. The CDR3 sequence: CASSGRDAYTDTQYF. The CDR3 DNA is TGTGCCAGCAGTGGCCGGGACGCCTACACAGATACGCAGTATTTT.

The J gene is TRBJ2-3, the V gene TRBV7-2; D may correspond to TRBD1 or TRBD2 (5 bases each). The CDR3 runs 17 residues. Germline values: CDR1 SGHTA, CDR2 FQGNSA. The V gene lost 3 bases and the J gene lost 5 bases, with 21 bases spanning the gap. The DNA for the CDR3 is TGTGCCAGCAGCTTTCGGTTAGGGGTGGGGGATAGAGATACGCAGTATTTT. Translating gives CASSFRLGVGDRDTQYF.

Only one count was recorded for this clone. The chain has TRBV4-1 and TRBJ2-5; 7 bases are shared with TRBD1. Germline V gives CDR1 MGHRA, CDR2 YSYEKL. This CDR3 spans 15 amino acids. Germline trimming cut 3 bases from V and 2 bases from J; bases unmatched to any gene: 6. CDR3 region: CASSHPGTAQETQYF. Here the CDR3 DNA reads TGCGCCAGCAGCCACCCCGGGACAGCTCAAGAGACCCAGTACTTC.

This rearrangement joins TRBV7-3 to TRBJ2-5; D remains unclear. Trimming cost V 2 bases and J 0 bases, with 4 bases left between them. The V gene's germline CDR1 is SGHTA and CDR2 FQGTGA. The CDR3 runs to 13 residues. For the CDR3, the DNA is TGTGCCAGCAGCTTAGTAAACCAAGAGACCCAGTACTTC. This sequence encodes CASSLVNQETQYF.

The rearrangement uses TRBV19 and TRBJ2-7, with 9 positions matching TRBD1. Germline CDR1 is LNHDA and CDR2 is SQIVND (reference sequence). V lost 8 bases and J lost 5; bases outside the gene matches: 10. The CDR3 has 14 amino acids. The CDR3 coding sequence is TGTGCCAGTGGATGGACAGGGGTCTGGAACGAGCAGTACTTC. Amino acids: CASGWTGVWNEQYF.

This clone is a singleton in its sample. DNA for the CDR3: TGTGCCATCAGCCGGGGACAGGGAGGGCTTTATAGCAATCAGCCCCAGCATTTT. It specifies CAISRGQGGLYSNQPQHF. The chain uses TRBV10-3 and TRBJ1-5, with TRBD1 identical over 9 bases. V was clipped by 6 bases and J by 0 bases; unmatched bases: 12. CDR1 ENHRY and CDR2 SYGVKD come from the germline V gene. The CDR3 loop spans 18 amino acids.

The V gene is TRBV18, the J gene TRBJ2-2, with 12 bases identical to TRBD2. V lost 4 bases, J lost 3 bases, and 3 bases stayed unmatched. The CDR3 is 16 amino acids. CDR1 KGHSH and CDR2 LQKENI come from the germline V gene. CDR3 DNA: TGTGCCAGCTCACGGACTAGCGGGATAGACACCGGGGAGCTGTTTTTT. It is translated as CASSRTSGIDTGELFF.

The genes are TRBV7-9 and TRBJ1-1, with a weak D call TRBD1 (6 bases). Per the germline V gene, CDR1 is SEHNR and CDR2 is FQNEAQ (reference sequence). The CDR3 runs 11 residues. Trimming took off 3 bases at V and 11 bases at J, with 10 bases between the two ends. The CDR3 DNA reads as TGTGCCAGCAGCTTGGGGGCGCGGGCTTTCTTT. Encoded protein: CASSLGARAFF.

The chain is built from TRBV12-5 and TRBJ1-3, with D tentatively TRBD1 (5 bases). Trimming stripped 2 bases from V and 9 bases from J, with 20 bases between. Germline lookup yields CDR1 LGHNT and CDR2 FRNRAP. This CDR3 has 16 amino acids. As DNA, the CDR3 is TGTGCTAGTGGTTTGATCCAAGGGGCCCGCCGGAGCACCATATATTTT. This codes for CASGLIQGARRSTIYF.

This chain connects TRBV9 to TRBJ1-1; 8 bases map to TRBD1. The germline V gene has CDR1 SGDLS and CDR2 YYNGEE. The CDR3 sequence is 15 residues long. The V gene end was trimmed by 3 bases and the J gene end by 1 base; junction bases not matched to a gene: 5. As DNA, the CDR3 is TGTGCCAGCAGCGGTTACGGGACAGGGAACACTGAAGCTTTCTTT. Translation gives CASSGYGTGNTEAFF.

This clone showed up just once. The V gene is TRBV5-1, the J gene TRBJ2-1, with a possible D match to TRBD2 (7 bases). With 3 bases removed from V and 6 bases from J, the gap between germline ends came to 16 bases. Germline lookup yields CDR1 SGHRS and CDR2 YFSETQ. The CDR3 runs 15 residues. The chain's CDR3 is CASSWGGGSINEQFF. CDR3 DNA: TGCGCCAGCAGCTGGGGCGGGGGCTCGATCAATGAGCAGTTCTTC.

This clone has a single count. The genes are TRBV11-1 and TRBJ2-4, with a possible D match to TRBD2 (5 bases). The ends were cut back, 3 bases at V and 3 bases at J, with 15 bases in the middle. Germline CDR1 SGHAT, CDR2 FQDESV (reference sequence). CDR3 length: 16 residues. The DNA of the CDR3 is TGTGCCAGCAGCTTGGTTGGCCTTCGGGGCAAAAACATTCAGTACTTC. Protein: CASSLVGLRGKNIQYF.

The V gene is TRBV19, the J gene TRBJ1-1; 8 bases are a match to TRBD1. The germline V gene encodes CDR1 LNHDA and CDR2 SQIVND (reference sequence). There are 15 residues in the CDR3. V gave up 4 bases and J gave up 4 bases; unmatched junction bases: 8. The CDR3 protein is CASSTRTGYATEAFF. CDR3 nucleotide sequence: TGTGCCAGTAGTACTAGGACAGGGTACGCCACTGAAGCTTTCTTT.

This clone is termed medium-sized. This chain's CDR3 is CASSRPGGRSTEAFF. The CDR3 bases are TGTGCCAGTAGTAGACCGGGAGGGAGGAGCACTGAAGCTTTCTTT. The rearrangement uses TRBV19 and TRBJ1-1; D gene ambiguous. CDR1 and CDR2 (germline): LNHDA, SQIVND (reference sequence). The CDR3 length is 15 residues. The germline V and J ends were trimmed by 4 bases and 4 bases, with 16 bases remaining between them.

The chain uses TRBV5-1 and TRBJ2-3; 7 positions agree with TRBD2. V was clipped by 5 bases and J by 0 bases; unmatched bases: 12. Germline CDR1 and CDR2: SGHRS and YFSETQ. CDR3 length equals 17 residues. In DNA, the CDR3 is TGCGCCAGCAGAAGGGCGCTCAATAGCGGGAGCACAGATACGCAGTATTTT. Residues: CASRRALNSGSTDTQYF.

CDR3 sequence: CASSWDRENTEAFF. CDR3 bases: TGTGCCAGCAGCTGGGACAGGGAGAACACTGAAGCTTTCTTT. The rearrangement links TRBV5-4 to TRBJ1-1; 9 nucleotides align to TRBD1. This CDR3 is 14 amino acids long. Per germline, CDR1 SGHNT and CDR2 YYREEE (reference sequence). The J segment lost 1 base and the V segment lost 3 bases, leaving 1 base of the junction unmatched.

This clone was recorded once. This chain links TRBV19 with TRBJ2-1; no definite D call. Germline V gene sequence: CDR1 LNHDA, CDR2 SQIVND (reference sequence). The V end was cut by 5 bases, the J end by 4 bases, with 9 bases between. The CDR3 runs to 13 residues. The CDR3 DNA reads TGTGCCAGTAGTCTTCTCGGGTACAATGAGCAGTTCTTC. Amino acids: CASSLLGYNEQFF.

This sequence joins TRBV28 and TRBJ1-1; no firm D call. Germline V gives CDR1 MDHEN, CDR2 SYDVKM. The V and J ends lost 10 bases and 1 base respectively, with 16 bases between them. The CDR3 is 14 residues long. The CDR3 region is CATLPVVENTEAFF. CDR3 nucleotides: TGTGCCACCCTTCCGGTGGTCGAGAACACTGAAGCTTTCTTT.

The gene calls are TRBV19 and TRBJ2-3; the D call may be TRBD1 or TRBD2 (6 bases each). The germline V and J ends were trimmed by 7 bases and 3 bases, with 17 bases remaining between them. Per germline, CDR1 LNHDA and CDR2 SQIVND (reference sequence). This CDR3 is built from 15 residues. The CDR3: CASMPVGGSTDTQYF. CDR3 DNA sequence: TGTGCCAGTATGCCGGTGGGGGGCAGTACAGATACGCAGTATTTT.

This clone was recorded a few times. The rearrangement joins TRBV4-2 to TRBJ1-2; the D gene is possibly TRBD1 (6 bases). Germline CDR1 reads LGHNA; CDR2 reads YNFKEQ. The CDR3 consists of 14 residues. Deletions cut 4 bases from V and 5 bases from J, with 14 bases between. CDR3 nucleotides: TGTGCCAGCAGCCCGTTACAGGGTCAATATGGCTACACCTTC. It specifies CASSPLQGQYGYTF.

In the case of this clone: The junction shows a germline mismatch at one end, possibly a read error. The chain is built from TRBV20-1 and TRBJ1-2; D is ambiguous. The length of the CDR3 is 10 residues. In germline, CDR1 is DFQATT, CDR2 SNEGSKA (reference sequence). This CDR3 is CSARIGRDQF. The CDR3, as DNA: TGCAGTGCTAGGATTGGCCGAGACCAATTC.

This chain connects TRBV6-5 to TRBJ2-2; 10 nucleotides align to TRBD1. J lost 7 bases, V lost 7 bases, and 6 bases had no gene match. The germline V gene has CDR1 MNHEY and CDR2 SVGAGI. There are 14 residues in the CDR3. CDR3 region: CASIDRGLSGELFF. The CDR3 DNA sequence: TGTGCCAGCATTGACAGGGGGCTTAGCGGGGAGCTGTTTTTT.